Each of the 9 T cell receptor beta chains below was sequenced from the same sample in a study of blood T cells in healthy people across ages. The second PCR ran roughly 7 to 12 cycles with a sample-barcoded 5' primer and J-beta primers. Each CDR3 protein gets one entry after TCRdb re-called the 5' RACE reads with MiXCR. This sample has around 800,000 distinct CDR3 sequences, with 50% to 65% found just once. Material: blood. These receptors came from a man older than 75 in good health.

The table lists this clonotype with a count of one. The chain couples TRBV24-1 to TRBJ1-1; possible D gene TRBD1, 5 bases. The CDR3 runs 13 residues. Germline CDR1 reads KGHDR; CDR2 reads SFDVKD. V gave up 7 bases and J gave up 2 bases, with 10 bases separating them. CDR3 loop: CATSRGINTEAFF. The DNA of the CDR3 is TGTGCCACCAGCCGGGGGATCAACACTGAAGCTTTCTTT.

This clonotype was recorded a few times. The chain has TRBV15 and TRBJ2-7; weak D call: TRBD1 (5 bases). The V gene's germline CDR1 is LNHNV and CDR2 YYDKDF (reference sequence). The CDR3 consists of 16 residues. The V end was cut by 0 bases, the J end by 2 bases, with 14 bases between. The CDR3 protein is CATSRDTLTDTYEQYF. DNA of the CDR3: TGTGCCACCAGCAGAGATACTTTAACGGACACCTACGAGCAGTACTTC. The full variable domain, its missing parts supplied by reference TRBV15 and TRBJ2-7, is DAMVIQNPRYQVTQFGKPVTLSCSQTLNHNVMYWYQQKSSQAPKLLFHYYDKDFNNEADTPDNFQSRRPNTSFCFLDIRSPGLGDTAMYLCATSRDTLTDTYEQYFGPGTRLTVT.

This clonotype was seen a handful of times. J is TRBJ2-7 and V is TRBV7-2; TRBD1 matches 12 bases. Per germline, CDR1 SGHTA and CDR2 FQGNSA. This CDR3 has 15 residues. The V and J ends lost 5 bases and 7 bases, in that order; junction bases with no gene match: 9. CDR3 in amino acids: CASSKGDRGLREQYF. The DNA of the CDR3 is TGTGCCAGCAGCAAGGGGGACAGGGGGCTTCGGGAGCAGTACTTC.

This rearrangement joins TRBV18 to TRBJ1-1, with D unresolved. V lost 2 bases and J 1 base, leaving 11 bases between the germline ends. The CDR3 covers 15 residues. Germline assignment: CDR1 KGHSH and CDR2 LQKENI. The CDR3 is CASSPMHGSNTEAFF. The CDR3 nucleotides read TGTGCCAGCTCACCAATGCACGGTTCGAACACTGAAGCTTTCTTT.

CDR3 region: CASSPTLATTTSYNEQFF. The CDR3 DNA follows: TGTGCCAGCAGCCCCACCCTAGCGACTACCACCTCCTACAATGAGCAGTTCTTC. The chain links TRBV7-9 to TRBJ2-1, with D tentatively TRBD2 (6 bases). The CDR3 consists of 18 residues. The germline V gene has CDR1 SEHNR and CDR2 FQNEAQ (reference sequence). V gave up 5 bases and J gave up 0 bases, with 20 bases separating them.

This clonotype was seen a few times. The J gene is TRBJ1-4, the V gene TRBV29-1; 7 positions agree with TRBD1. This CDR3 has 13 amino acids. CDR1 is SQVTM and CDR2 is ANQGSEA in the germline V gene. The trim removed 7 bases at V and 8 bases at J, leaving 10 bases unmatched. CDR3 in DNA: TGCAGCGCCCGACAGGGATTTGTCGAAAAACTGTTTTTT. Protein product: CSARQGFVEKLFF.

CDR3 in DNA: TGCGCCAGCAGTTTCGGACAGGGGGGGAACGAGCAGTACTTC. Amino acids: CASSFGQGGNEQYF. The rearrangement uses TRBV5-1 and TRBJ2-7; 10 bases are a match to TRBD1. Germline V gene sequence: CDR1 SGHRS, CDR2 YFSETQ. This CDR3 spans 14 amino acids. The junction had 7 bases not matched to a gene; V was cut back by 5 bases and J by 5 bases.

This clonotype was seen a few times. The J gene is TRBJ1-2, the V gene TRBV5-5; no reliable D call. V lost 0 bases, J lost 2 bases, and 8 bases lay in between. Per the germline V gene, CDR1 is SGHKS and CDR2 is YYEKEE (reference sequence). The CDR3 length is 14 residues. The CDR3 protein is CASSLEQLNYGYTF. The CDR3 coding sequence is TGTGCCAGCAGCTTGGAACAGCTGAACTATGGCTACACCTTC. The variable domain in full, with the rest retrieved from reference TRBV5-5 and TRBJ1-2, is DAGVTQSPTHLIKTRGQQVTLRCSPISGHKSVSWYQQVLGQGPQFIFQYYEKEERGRGNFPDRFSARQFPNYSSELNVNALLLGDSALYLCASSLEQLNYGYTFGSGTRLTVV.

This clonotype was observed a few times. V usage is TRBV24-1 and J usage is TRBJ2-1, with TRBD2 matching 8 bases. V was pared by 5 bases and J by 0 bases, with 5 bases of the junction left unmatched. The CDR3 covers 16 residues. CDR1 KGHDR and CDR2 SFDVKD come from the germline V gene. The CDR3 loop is CATSGTSWSSYNEQFF. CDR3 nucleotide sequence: TGTGCCACCAGTGGGACTAGCTGGAGCTCCTACAATGAGCAGTTCTTC.